Each of the 15 T cell receptor beta chains below was sequenced from the same sample in a study of response to subunit inactivated influenza vaccine. TCRdb redid the calling of the RT-PCR reads with MiXCR, one entry per CDR3 protein. The table has about 500,000 distinct CDR3 sequences, 16% seen once. The material sequenced was CD4+ T cells sorted from PBMCs, taken approximately 25 months after vaccination. These receptors all come from a man between 50 and 75 years old who received an inactivated influenza vaccine.

This clonotype was counted many times. The chain joins TRBV3-1 to TRBJ2-1; D unresolved. The CDR3 is 13 residues long. V was cut by 4 bases and J by 9 bases, with 13 bases left in between. Germline CDR1 and CDR2: LGHDT and YNNKEL (reference sequence). The CDR3 loop reads CASSLPGSTEQFF. The CDR3 nucleotides read TGTGCCAGCAGCCTACCTGGGTCTACTGAGCAGTTCTTC.

This clonotype was detected only a few times. CDR3 nucleotides: TGTGCCAGCAGCCAGACCCGGGGGACAGGGGGCTGGGGCTATGGCTACACCTTC. It yields the protein CASSQTRGTGGWGYGYTF. This chain joins TRBV11-2 and TRBJ1-2; 12 positions agree with TRBD1. V was clipped by 5 bases and J by 4 bases; unmatched bases: 14. The germline CDR1 and CDR2 sequences are SGHAT and FQNNGV. The CDR3 is 18 amino acids. The complete variable domain, with remaining parts taken from reference TRBV11-2 and TRBJ1-2, reads EAGVAQSPRYKIIEKRQSVAFWCNPISGHATLYWYQQILGQGPKLLIQFQNNGVVDDSQLPKDRFSAERLKGVDSTLKIQPAKLEDSAVYLCASSQTRGTGGWGYGYTFGSGTRLTVV.

This clonotype has more than one count but fewer than ten. This chain joins TRBV6-1 and TRBJ1-5, with D tentatively TRBD1 (5 bases). Germline V gives CDR1 MNHNS, CDR2 SASEGT. The CDR3 covers 13 residues. V lost 8 bases and J 4 bases, leaving 12 bases between the germline ends. The CDR3 protein is CASGRGWNQPQHF. CDR3 coding DNA: TGTGCCAGCGGCCGGGGGTGGAATCAGCCCCAGCATTTT.

V gene TRBV15 combines with J gene TRBJ2-1; TRBD1 is a possible D gene (5 bases). Germline CDR1 and CDR2: LNHNV and YYDKDF (reference sequence). Trimming shortened V by 0 bases and J by 7 bases, and 16 bases separated the two germline ends. CDR3 length: 16 amino acids. The CDR3 loop reads CATSRDSQGLFNEQFF. As DNA, the CDR3 is TGTGCCACCAGCAGAGATTCTCAGGGTCTTTTTAATGAGCAGTTCTTC.

The genes are TRBV12-3 or TRBV12-4 and TRBJ2-1; 9 bases align to TRBD2. This CDR3 spans 19 amino acids. The junction had 20 bases not matched to a gene; V was cut back by 8 bases and J by 3 bases. The DNA for the CDR3 is TGTGCCAGCGACCCCGGAGGGCCTAGCGGGGAGCTCCACTACAATGAGCAGTTCTTC. Translating it yields CASDPGGPSGELHYNEQFF.

The rearrangement uses TRBV7-8 and TRBJ2-5; 7 positions agree with TRBD1. Germline CDR1 and CDR2: SGHVS and FQNEAQ. This CDR3 region has 14 residues. After removal of 5 bases from V and 4 bases from J, the junction contained 7 bases not matched to a gene. In DNA, the CDR3 is TGTGCCAGCAGCACACCACAGGGGAGAGAGACCCAGTACTTC. Residues: CASSTPQGRETQYF.

This clonotype was counted many times. The chain combines TRBV7-2 with TRBJ1-6; D is possibly TRBD1 (5 bases). CDR1 is SGHTA, CDR2 FQGNSA, per germline. The CDR3 sequence is 13 residues long. V was shortened by 5 bases and J by 10 bases, with 12 bases between the two germline ends. CDR3 sequence: CASSPGTLSPLHF. CDR3 coding DNA: TGTGCCAGCAGCCCGGGGACGCTGTCACCCCTCCACTTT.

The chain has TRBV5-5 and TRBJ2-1; the match to TRBD1 covers 8 bases. V lost 2 bases, J lost 13 bases, and 8 bases stayed unmatched. CDR3 length equals 13 residues. Germline V gene data show CDR1 as SGHKS and CDR2 as YYEKEE (reference sequence). The CDR3 loop reads CASSFGTGQDQFF. In nucleotides, the CDR3 is TGTGCCAGCAGCTTTGGGACAGGCCAAGATCAGTTCTTC. The variable domain in full, with the rest retrieved from reference TRBV5-5 and TRBJ2-1, is DAGVTQSPTHLIKTRGQQVTLRCSPISGHKSVSWYQQVLGQGPQFIFQYYEKEERGRGNFPDRFSARQFPNYSSELNVNALLLGDSALYLCASSFGTGQDQFFGPGTRLTVL.

This clonotype was observed a few times. The chain is built from TRBV4-2 and TRBJ1-4, with a weak D call TRBD1 (5 bases). The CDR3 length is 15 residues. Germline CDR1 and CDR2: LGHNA and YNFKEQ. The germline V and J ends were trimmed by 2 bases and 5 bases, with 12 bases remaining between them. This CDR3 is CASSQPRAGNEKLFF. The CDR3 region has the DNA TGTGCCAGCAGCCAACCCAGGGCCGGGAATGAAAAACTGTTTTTT.

The rearrangement links TRBV20-1 to TRBJ1-2; D not resolved. Trimming stripped 1 base from V and 2 bases from J, with 14 bases between. CDR3 length: 15 residues. Germline V gene lookup returns CDR1 DFQATT and CDR2 SNEGSKA (reference sequence). The CDR3 bases are TGCAGTGCTAGAGGCCTGGACGGAACAAACTATGGCTACACCTTC. Amino acid sequence: CSARGLDGTNYGYTF.

The rearrangement links TRBV7-9 to TRBJ1-1; D is unclear. Germline assignment: CDR1 SEHNR and CDR2 FQNEAQ (reference sequence). This CDR3 spans 15 amino acids. V was trimmed by 1 base and J by 4 bases, leaving 13 bases between them. The CDR3 nucleotides are TGTGCCAGCAGCTTAGGGGGAGCGGAGGGCACTGAAGCTTTCTTT. Translating gives CASSLGGAEGTEAFF.

The rearrangement uses TRBV4-1 and TRBJ2-3; TRBD1 aligns across 9 bases. The CDR3 is 16 residues long. Per the germline V gene, CDR1 is MGHRA and CDR2 is YSYEKL. Losses at the gene ends were 6 bases for V and 2 bases for J; bases not matched to a gene: 9. CDR3 in amino acids: CASSFSGQGNTDTQYF. CDR3 coding DNA: TGCGCCAGCAGTTTCTCCGGACAGGGGAACACAGATACGCAGTATTTT.

This clonotype showed up just a few times. This rearrangement joins TRBV20-1 to TRBJ1-1; the D gene is possibly TRBD1 (5 bases). V was shortened by 4 bases and J by 6 bases, with 9 bases between the two germline ends. Germline assignment: CDR1 DFQATT and CDR2 SNEGSKA (reference sequence). This CDR3 contains 11 residues. CDR3 protein: CSAIRVPEAFF. The CDR3 DNA sequence: TGCAGTGCTATCAGGGTCCCTGAAGCTTTCTTT.

This clonotype appeared many times. V and J are TRBV10-2 and TRBJ1-4; no reliable D call. Germline V gene lookup returns CDR1 WSHSY and CDR2 SAAADI. V lost 0 bases and J 4 bases, leaving 9 bases between the germline ends. The CDR3 consists of 15 residues. DNA of the CDR3: TGCGCCAGCAGTGAGTCGTCGTTTTATAATGAAAAACTGTTTTTT. This codes for CASSESSFYNEKLFF.

The chain combines TRBV7-2 with TRBJ2-7; 7 bases are shared with TRBD1. The CDR3 consists of 15 residues. With 5 bases clipped from V and 4 bases from J, the junction kept 11 bases outside the gene matches. CDR1 and CDR2 from the germline V gene are SGHTA and FQGNSA. The chain's CDR3 is CASSRSGQVFYEQYF. The CDR3 coding sequence is TGTGCCAGCAGCCGATCTGGACAGGTTTTTTACGAGCAGTACTTC. Looking up the rest from reference TRBV7-2 and TRBJ2-7 gives the full variable domain: GAGVSQSPSNKVTEKGKDVELRCDPISGHTALYWYRQSLGQGLEFLIYFQGNSAPDKSGLPSDRFSAERTGGSVSTLTIQRTQQEDSAVYLCASSRSGQVFYEQYFGPGTRLTVT.